This T cell receptor (beta chain) was found in a study of T cells in narcolepsy. Study-wide findings and caveats: Blood of same and different patients, but not healthy controls, reportedly held recurring autoreactive clonotypes. HCRT-specific and TRIB2-specific autoreactive clonotypes appeared among same-patient CSF and blood CD4+ clonotypes.

Per the germline V gene, CDR1 is MNHNY and CDR2 is SVGAGI (reference sequence). This CDR3 spans 14 amino acids. V was shortened by 5 bases and J by 1 base, with 11 bases between the two germline ends. Concerning this clone itself: Antigen specificity is unknown.

Here immunoSEQ multiplex PCR was the method, and the copy in TCRdb shows in-frame clones only, minus some. The sample gives 30,000 to 35,000 clones, 82% of which show up once; 2.5% is in the top ten. Input material: CD45RA- memory CD4+ T cells from PBMCs. The chain combines TRBV6-6 with TRBJ1-1; a weak D match, TRBD1 (5 bases). The receptor's source is a human donor with narcolepsy. CDR3 coding DNA: TGTGCCAGCAGTAACAAACAGGCGAACACTGAAGCTTTCTTT. Residues: CASSNKQANTEAFF.